Listed here are 32 T cell receptor beta chains from one sample, sequenced in a study of OX40 agonist ivuxolimab in advanced cancers. Data came from immunoSEQ multiplex PCR; TCRdb stores just in-frame clones and leaves some out. The table includes 60,000 to 70,000 clones, approximately 86% detected once. The sample consisted of CD4+ or CD8+ T cells sorted from blood, taken in a trial of the OX40 agonist ivuxolimab. The receptor set was obtained from an adult with an advanced solid tumor such as melanoma, head and neck, liver or kidney cancer.

The rearrangement uses TRBV5-5 and TRBJ1-5; D may be TRBD1 (6 bases). CDR1 is SGHKS and CDR2 is YYEKEE in the germline V gene (reference sequence). This CDR3 is built from 16 residues. The V and J ends lost 3 bases and 5 bases respectively, with 18 bases between them. The CDR3 is CASSWLDSGIDQPQHF. In nucleotides, the CDR3 is TGTGCCAGCAGCTGGTTGGACAGTGGGATCGATCAGCCCCAGCATTTT. The entire variable domain, with the rest obtained from reference TRBV5-5 and TRBJ1-5, is as follows: DAGVTQSPTHLIKTRGQQVTLRCSPISGHKSVSWYQQVLGQGPQFIFQYYEKEERGRGNFPDRFSARQFPNYSSELNVNALLLGDSALYLCASSWLDSGIDQPQHFGDGTRLSIL.

This rearrangement joins TRBV30 to TRBJ2-1, with 16 nucleotides matching TRBD2. Germline V gene data show CDR1 as GTSNPN and CDR2 as SVGIG (reference sequence). The CDR3 is 19 amino acids. The V gene end was trimmed by 1 base and the J gene end by 1 base; junction bases not matched to a gene: 7. The CDR3 DNA sequence: TGTGCCTGGAGTGCGGGACTAGCGGGAGGGTGGGCTTCCTACAATGAGCAGTTCTTC. It translates to CAWSAGLAGGWASYNEQFF.

CDR3 residues: CASRGNRAGYEQYF. DNA of the CDR3: TGTGCCAGCAGGGGCAACCGGGCAGGCTACGAGCAGTACTTC. The gene calls are TRBV2 and TRBJ2-7; no firm D call. Between the trimmed V and J ends, which lost 6 bases and 3 bases, there was a span of 15 bases. CDR1 and CDR2 from the germline V gene are SNHLY and FYNNEI. The CDR3 has 14 amino acids.

This clone appeared once. J is TRBJ2-7 and V is TRBV7-2; 7 bases are shared with TRBD1. CDR3 length: 13 amino acids. CDR1 is SGHTA, CDR2 FQGNSA, per germline. The V gene end was trimmed by 4 bases and the J gene end by 5 bases; junction bases not matched to a gene: 5. In nucleotides, the CDR3 is TGTGCCAGCAGCTACCGGGACAGAAACGAGCAGTACTTC. This sequence encodes CASSYRDRNEQYF.

The V gene is TRBV18, the J gene TRBJ2-2, with 9 bases lining up with TRBD2. V was pared by 4 bases and J by 3 bases, with 3 bases of the junction left unmatched. The CDR3 contains 15 residues. Per the germline V gene, CDR1 is KGHSH and CDR2 is LQKENI. The CDR3 spells CASSQTSGDTGELFF. CDR3 sequence (DNA): TGTGCCAGCTCACAGACTAGCGGCGACACCGGGGAGCTGTTTTTT.

In nucleotides, the CDR3 is TGCGCCAGGCATGGGCCGCTAAGACAGGAAAGCTCCTACGAGCAGTACTTC. Its translation: CARHGPLRQESSYEQYF. V and J are TRBV23-1 and TRBJ2-5; TRBD1 is a possible D gene (6 bases). The J call is uncertain, as TRBJ2-7 better fits the DNA end. TRBV23-1 is treated as an ORF (open reading frame) with a function not yet certain. CDR3 size: 17 residues.

V and J are TRBV6-1 and TRBJ2-7; 11 positions agree with TRBD2. The CDR3 has 15 amino acids. Unmatched junction bases numbered 4, after V lost 4 bases and J lost 2 bases. CDR1 is MNHNS and CDR2 is SASEGT in the germline V gene. The CDR3 region has the DNA TGTGCCAGCAGTGTTAGCGGGGGGGGAACCTACGAGCAGTACTTC. Protein: CASSVSGGGTYEQYF.

The rearrangement uses TRBV4-3 and TRBJ2-5; 11 nucleotides agree with TRBD2. CDR1 is LGHNA and CDR2 is YSLEER in the germline V gene. V gave up 0 bases and J gave up 3 bases; unmatched junction bases: 9. This CDR3 spans 18 amino acids. CDR3 nucleotide sequence: TGCGCCAGCAGCCAAGAGCCTAGCGGGGGGCCCCAAAAAGAGACCCAGTACTTC. Translated: CASSQEPSGGPQKETQYF.

The chain has TRBV5-1 and TRBJ1-4, with 7 bases identical to TRBD1. Germline V gene data show CDR1 as SGHRS and CDR2 as YFSETQ. Trimming at V came to 4 bases and at J to 8 bases, leaving 11 bases not matched to a gene. This CDR3 has 15 amino acids. CDR3 in amino acids: CASSRTGQQQEKLFF. CDR3 DNA sequence: TGCGCCAGCAGCCGAACGGGACAGCAACAAGAAAAACTGTTTTTT.

The chain employs TRBV19 and TRBJ2-1; 8 nucleotides align to TRBD2. CDR3 length: 17 residues. J lost 6 bases, V lost 7 bases, and 17 bases had no gene match. Germline CDR1 reads LNHDA; CDR2 reads SQIVND (reference sequence). The CDR3 sequence: CASTSRPGLVSGNEQFF. The CDR3 nucleotides are TGTGCCAGTACCTCTCGCCCGGGACTAGTATCAGGCAATGAGCAGTTCTTC.

In its sample, this clone was seen once. The chain employs TRBV6-6 and TRBJ2-7; TRBD1 agrees at 7 bases. V lost 6 bases to trimming and J lost 0 bases; unmatched junction nucleotides: 5. This CDR3 is built from 14 residues. Germline-derived CDR1 and CDR2 are MNHNY and SVGAGI (reference sequence). The DNA of the CDR3 is TGTGCCAGCAGACGACAGGGAGCCTCCTACGAGCAGTACTTC. It is translated as CASRRQGASYEQYF.

The genes are TRBV5-1 and TRBJ2-1; D is possibly TRBD1 or TRBD2 (7 bases each). CDR1 is SGHRS, CDR2 YFSETQ, per germline. The CDR3 covers 14 residues. V gave up 3 bases and J gave up 7 bases, with 14 bases separating them. Written as DNA, the CDR3 is TGCGCCAGCAGCTCAGGGGGGGCGGAGAATGAGCAGTTCTTC. Its protein product is CASSSGGAENEQFF.

V and J are TRBV10-1 and TRBJ2-2, with 7 bases identical to TRBD2. The CDR3 consists of 13 residues. After removal of 8 bases from V and 4 bases from J, the junction contained 4 bases not matched to a gene. Germline V CDR1 and CDR2: WNHNN, SYGVQD (reference sequence). The CDR3: CASRRGFTGELFF. The CDR3 DNA is TGCGCCAGCCGGCGGGGGTTCACCGGGGAGCTGTTTTTT.

The chain carries TRBV5-1 and TRBJ2-7; D is perhaps TRBD2 (6 bases). This CDR3 has 15 residues. The germline V gene encodes CDR1 SGHRS and CDR2 YFSETQ. V was shortened by 0 bases and J by 6 bases, with 16 bases between the two germline ends. The CDR3 loop is CASSLAPGSRGEQYF. In nucleotides, the CDR3 is TGCGCCAGCAGCTTGGCCCCCGGGTCGCGGGGCGAGCAGTACTTC.

The count of this clone is one. This sequence joins TRBV7-2 and TRBJ1-5; tentative D call: TRBD1 (5 bases). From germline, CDR1 is SGHTA and CDR2 FQGNSA. V was trimmed by 3 bases and J by 2 bases, leaving 11 bases between them. CDR3 size: 15 residues. The CDR3 region has the DNA TGTGCCAGCAGCTTCCTAGGGGATGGCAATCAGCCCCAGCATTTT. Protein product: CASSFLGDGNQPQHF.

This clone has only one observation. Other DNA sequences in this sample translate to the same CDR3. The chain joins TRBV6-6 to TRBJ2-7, with 9 bases that match TRBD1. This CDR3 has 14 residues. V was clipped by 5 bases and J by 2 bases; unmatched bases: 4. Germline V CDR1 and CDR2: MNHNY, SVGAGI (reference sequence). CDR3 region: CASSMTGGPYEQYF. The CDR3 nucleotides read TGTGCCAGCAGTATGACAGGGGGACCCTACGAGCAGTACTTC.

The chain joins TRBV28 to TRBJ1-4, with D tentatively TRBD1 (5 bases). Trimming removed 3 bases at V and 8 bases at J, with 13 bases between. The CDR3 consists of 14 residues. The germline V gene has CDR1 MDHEN and CDR2 SYDVKM. The CDR3 spells CASSFSDTREKLFF. DNA for the CDR3: TGTGCCAGCAGTTTCTCGGACACTCGGGAAAAACTGTTTTTT.

This chain connects TRBV9 to TRBJ2-5; 7 nucleotides line up with TRBD1. CDR3 length: 14 amino acids. The trim removed 3 bases at V and 2 bases at J, leaving 4 bases unmatched. CDR1 is SGDLS and CDR2 is YYNGEE in the germline V gene. Written as DNA, the CDR3 is TGTGCCAGCAGCGCGGGACAGCTTCAAGAGACCCAGTACTTC. Translating it yields CASSAGQLQETQYF.

The rearrangement links TRBV5-1 to TRBJ2-7, with D possibly matching TRBD2 (5 bases). The CDR3 contains 15 residues. V gave up 0 bases and J gave up 3 bases, with 13 bases separating them. From germline, CDR1 is SGHRS and CDR2 YFSETQ. As DNA, the CDR3 is TGCGCCAGCAGCTTGGGTGGAGGTTCCCTCTACGAGCAGTACTTC. Its translation is CASSLGGGSLYEQYF. The variable domain in full, with the rest retrieved from reference TRBV5-1 and TRBJ2-7, is KAGVTQTPRYLIKTRGQQVTLSCSPISGHRSVSWYQQTPGQGLQFLFEYFSETQRNKGNFPGRFSGRQFSNSRSEMNVSTLELGDSALYLCASSLGGGSLYEQYFGPGTRLTVT.

This clone is a singleton in its sample. The CDR3 nucleotides read TGCGCCAGCAGCCAAGAAGGGGTTGCTAGCGGGACTAGCACAGATACGCAGTATTTT. Its translation: CASSQEGVASGTSTDTQYF. The chain links TRBV4-1 to TRBJ2-3; 9 bases align to TRBD2. Germline V gene sequence: CDR1 MGHRA, CDR2 YSYEKL. V was pared by 0 bases and J by 0 bases, with 10 bases of the junction left unmatched. CDR3 size: 19 residues.

This clone turned up a few times. The V gene is TRBV27, the J gene TRBJ2-7, with 10 bases aligning to TRBD2. The trim removed 5 bases at V and 3 bases at J, leaving 4 bases unmatched. The CDR3 sequence is 14 residues long. Germline V gene data show CDR1 as MNHEY and CDR2 as SMNVEV (reference sequence). The CDR3 spells CASSRTSGFYEQYF. In DNA, the CDR3 is TGTGCCAGCAGTCGGACTAGCGGCTTCTACGAGCAGTACTTC.

The DNA of the CDR3 is TGTGCCAGCAGCTCCAGCGGAATCGTCTCTGGGGCCAACGTCCTGACTTTC. Protein product: CASSSSGIVSGANVLTF. The rearrangement joins TRBV7-9 to TRBJ2-6, with D possibly TRBD2 on 5 matching bases. The V and J ends lost 4 bases and 0 bases respectively, with 13 bases between them. This CDR3 has 17 residues. Germline V gives CDR1 SEHNR, CDR2 FQNEAQ (reference sequence).

V usage is TRBV7-3 and J usage is TRBJ1-1; D unclear. CDR3 length: 15 residues. Germline V gene lookup returns CDR1 SGHTA and CDR2 FQGTGA. The V end was cut by 1 base, the J end by 4 bases, with 13 bases between. CDR3 sequence: CASSLMYTPVTEAFF. The CDR3 DNA is TGTGCCAGCAGCTTAATGTACACCCCTGTCACTGAAGCTTTCTTT.

This chain connects TRBV7-6 to TRBJ2-2; 11 positions match TRBD2. The length of the CDR3 is 17 residues. The germline V gene encodes CDR1 SGHVS and CDR2 FNYEAQ. V dropped 3 bases and J dropped 7; count of bases not matched to a gene: 10. This chain's CDR3 is CASSFTLLAGAVGELFF. The CDR3 nucleotides read TGTGCCAGCAGCTTTACCCTACTAGCGGGAGCCGTCGGGGAGCTGTTTTTT.

The chain is built from TRBV15 and TRBJ2-7; 7 positions agree with TRBD2. Germline V gene data show CDR1 as LNHNV and CDR2 as YYDKDF (reference sequence). J was trimmed by 3 bases and V by 2 bases; bases with no gene match: 10. There are 16 residues in the CDR3. The DNA for the CDR3 is TGTGCCACCAGCAGATTCCTGAGGACTAGAGACTACGAGCAGTACTTC. This encodes CATSRFLRTRDYEQYF.

J is TRBJ2-2 and V is TRBV6-5; D gene unclear. The CDR3 has 15 amino acids. V was shortened by 6 bases and J by 4 bases, with 15 bases between the two germline ends. Germline CDR1 and CDR2: MNHEY and SVGAGI. The CDR3 loop reads CASSPPHRSTGELFF. CDR3 coding DNA: TGTGCCAGCAGCCCCCCCCACCGAAGCACCGGGGAGCTGTTTTTT.

The table lists this clone with a few counts. V gene TRBV28 combines with J gene TRBJ1-2; possible D gene TRBD1, 5 bases. V was shortened by 6 bases and J by 4 bases, with 18 bases between the two germline ends. Germline V lookup: CDR1 MDHEN, CDR2 SYDVKM. The CDR3 totals 15 residues. CDR3 nucleotide sequence: TGTGCCAGCAGCCTCGGAAGGGGCTCAGCCTATGGCTACACCTTC. It encodes CASSLGRGSAYGYTF.

The chain links TRBV28 to TRBJ2-2, with TRBD2 as a possible D gene (5 bases). The CDR3 spans 15 residues. Germline lookup yields CDR1 MDHEN and CDR2 SYDVKM. The V and J ends lost 8 bases and 4 bases respectively, with 17 bases between them. CDR3 loop: CASRRGQVGTGELFF. DNA for the CDR3: TGTGCCAGCCGTCGCGGGCAGGTTGGCACCGGGGAGCTGTTTTTT.

This rearrangement joins TRBV28 to TRBJ1-1; no firm D call. Germline CDR1 MDHEN, CDR2 SYDVKM. The CDR3 consists of 13 residues. Trimming cost V 2 bases and J 1 base, with 5 bases left between them. This CDR3 is CASSLPGNTEAFF. CDR3 nucleotides: TGTGCCAGCAGTTTACCCGGGAACACTGAAGCTTTCTTT.

About this clone: The same CDR3 arises from other DNA sequences in this sample as well. The rearrangement uses TRBV9 and TRBJ2-7; D gene unclear. The CDR3 is made up of 14 amino acids. CDR1 and CDR2 from the germline V gene are SGDLS and YYNGEE. V was trimmed by 2 bases and J by 0 bases, leaving 9 bases between them. The CDR3 DNA reads as TGTGCCAGCAGCGTCGAGCCAGTCTCCTACGAGCAGTACTTC. This encodes CASSVEPVSYEQYF.

This clone came up a few times. The chain is built from TRBV30 and TRBJ1-6; D is possibly TRBD1 (6 bases). The CDR3 is 16 residues long. CDR1 is GTSNPN and CDR2 is SVGIG in the germline V gene (reference sequence). Trimming pared 2 bases from V and 0 bases from J, leaving 11 bases between. The CDR3 protein is CAWSWTVSSYNSPLHF. The DNA of the CDR3 is TGTGCCTGGAGTTGGACAGTCTCCTCCTATAATTCACCCCTCCACTTT.

This clone was seen more than once but under ten times. This chain uses TRBV28 with TRBJ1-1; a possible D gene is TRBD1 (5 bases). Trimming removed 5 bases at V and 6 bases at J, with 13 bases between. The CDR3 sequence is 13 residues long. Germline V gene data show CDR1 as MDHEN and CDR2 as SYDVKM. The CDR3 here is CASSTPRGAEAFF. The CDR3 DNA is TGTGCCAGCAGTACCCCCAGAGGGGCTGAAGCTTTCTTT.